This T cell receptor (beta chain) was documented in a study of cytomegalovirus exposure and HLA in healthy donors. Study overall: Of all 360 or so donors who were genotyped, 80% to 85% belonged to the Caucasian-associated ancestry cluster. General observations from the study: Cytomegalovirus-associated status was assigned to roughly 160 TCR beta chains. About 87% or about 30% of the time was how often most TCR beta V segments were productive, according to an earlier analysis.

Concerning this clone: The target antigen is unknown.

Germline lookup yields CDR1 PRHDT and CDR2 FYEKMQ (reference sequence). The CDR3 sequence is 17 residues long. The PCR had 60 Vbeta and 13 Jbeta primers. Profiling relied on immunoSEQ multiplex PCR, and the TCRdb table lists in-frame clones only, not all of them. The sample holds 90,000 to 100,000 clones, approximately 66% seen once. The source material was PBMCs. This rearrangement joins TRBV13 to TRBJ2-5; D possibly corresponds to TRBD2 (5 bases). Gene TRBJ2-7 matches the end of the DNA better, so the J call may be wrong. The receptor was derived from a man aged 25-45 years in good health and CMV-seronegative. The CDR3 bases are TGTGCCAGCAGCCCCCCTTATGAGGGTGCGTTCTCCTACGAGCAGTACTTC. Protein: CASSPPYEGAFSYEQYF.